This T cell receptor beta chain was documented in a study of shared clonotypes between healthy human individuals (dated by TCRdb to 2019 to 2021). Regarding the research as a whole: Two women and a few men aged 18 to 49 years were included in the cohort. Different laboratories and diverse techniques were used to prepare libraries and sequence TCR repertoires, to increase sequencing depth and limit assay-specific biases. The study deeply sequenced blood TCR repertoires of about 5 healthy adults to estimate repertoire size and the extent of clonotype sharing between individuals. Between about 0.8 and 9 billion PBMCs per donor were obtained by leukapheresis. Per donor, three plates each were used for CD4 naive and CD4 memory, two for CD8 naive, and one for CD8 memory. What the work shows at the level of the full study, not this receptor alone: Because the study included a small number of donors, the genetic and exposure-history diversity represented was limited. Pairwise subsampling led to the expectation that sequencing depth would affect the degree of clonotype sharing among donors. Even with the large sequencing depth, rarefaction of the sorted-subset datasets indicated that sequencing was incomplete. Clonotypes shared by all four sorted-subset donors showed higher generation probabilities than non-shared clonotypes. Across a few donors, roughly 5.4% of naive CD4, more than 3% of naive CD8, 2.3% of memory CD4, and approximately 0.4% of memory CD8 clonotypes were shared. Only blood was sampled, and tissue TCR repertoires likely differ from those in blood. Naive subsets generally had larger estimated clonotype richness than memory subsets did.

The germline V gene yields SGDLS for CDR1 and YYNGEE for CDR2. V is cut back by 0 bases and J by 9 bases, with 5 bases in the junction unmatched. From the cysteine through the phenylalanine, the CDR3 covers 15 amino acids. Only the CDR3 portion is preserved as DNA: 45 bases, with reading frame beginning at the first base. TCR CDR3 regions were amplified from genomic DNA by multiplex PCR using the deep immunoSEQ assay. Extracted genomic DNA from each cell subset was spread evenly across all wells of several immunoSEQ 96-well plates, with each plate serving as a replicate. For sorted subsets, approximately 210 ng of genomic DNA, equivalent to 30,000 or so T cell genomes, went into each replicate PCR. Purified libraries were quantified with a Qubit 3.0 fluorometer, sized on a Bioanalyzer 2100, and re-quantified with the KAPA Library Quantification kit. Every immunoSEQ 96-well plate was sequenced on a separate single-read 150-cycle Illumina NextSeq 550 flow cell. The original methods were these. Because the immunoSEQ output included only junctional sequences and no quality scores, the filtering could not be the same as the filtering used for full-length reads. To assign V/J genes and CDR3, sequences were annotated against IMGT germline references using PyIR, a Python wrapper for IgBLAST v1.9. Any read was removed if the V/J assignment was weak (E-value above 1e-6), the CDR3 was missing, or the read contained stop codons, out-of-frame junctions, or ambiguous translated residues. V3J clonotypes were defined by identical inferred V gene, J gene, and CDR3 amino acid sequence. Percentage overlap between repertoires was calculated by dividing the number of shared unique clonotypes by the size of the smaller repertoire. Three approaches were used to assess repertoire richness: RTK rarefaction, the Chao1 estimator, and Recon v2.1 estimates of unobserved clonotypes. For all TCRbeta clonotypes obtained by the gDNA method from a few donors, generation probabilities were computed with OLGA. As stored in TCRdb, this immuneACCESS dataset retains in-frame rearrangements with V and J assigned. A fraction of the clones does not appear; measured against another copy, unresolved V genes explain less than half of the discrepancy, and the remainder lacks a known reason. D and trimming come from the DNA, and the V and J calls and clone size come from that table. The sample table records around 2,100,000 clones; less than 95% of these occur just once. The leading ten clones occupy 0.95% to 1.5% of the sample.

CD8 naive samples were CD45RO-negative cells positively selected for CCR7, giving a CD45RA+CCR7+ population that excluded TemRA cells. Donors were healthy HIV-negative adults with no recently reported acute infections or vaccinations. Every donor was a Caucasian adult residing in Nashville, Tennessee, USA. Blood was collected by leukapheresis, and PBMCs were isolated by Ficoll-Histopaque density gradient centrifugation and then cryopreserved in liquid nitrogen vapor phase. Analytical flow cytometry was used to check the purity and quantity of each magnetically sorted T cell population. Each sorted fraction had its genomic DNA isolated and then quantified by UV absorbance on a Nanodrop 2000c. On this clone: What antigen it recognizes has not been identified. There are no base qualities to consult, and no much larger clone falls within one base.

The chain couples TRBV9 to TRBJ2-1, with 11 bases aligning to TRBD2. Sample: naive CD8+ T cells sorted from blood. The cell subset or site label, as the study defines it: CD45RA+CCR7+. The sequence came from a man younger than 35 in good health. DNA sequence: TGTGCCAGCAGCGTAGGGCCTAGCGGGGGGTTTGAGCAGTTCTTC. This is translated as CASSVGPSGGFEQFF.